Presented here are 4 T cell receptor beta chains from one specimen sequenced in a study of cytomegalovirus exposure and HLA in healthy donors. It was with 60 Vbeta and 13 Jbeta primers that the PCR ran. Only in-frame clones appear in the TCRdb table, and some are missing; sequencing was by immunoSEQ multiplex PCR. Seen here are more than 150,000 clones, more than 75% observed once, and the top ten hold 1.5% to 1.7%. Material for sequencing was PBMCs. Receptor source: a man aged 40-50 years in good health and CMV-seronegative.

This rearrangement joins TRBV6-1 to TRBJ1-3; D call uncertain. The CDR3 length is 20 residues. The V and J ends lost 4 bases and 0 bases respectively, with 25 bases between them. Germline values: CDR1 MNHNS, CDR2 SASEGT. CDR3 nucleotides: TGTGCCAGCAGTGTATTCCCCCCACGGGATGGGAGGGCCTCTGGAAACACCATATATTTT. Its protein is CASSVFPPRDGRASGNTIYF.

The gene calls are TRBV28 and TRBJ1-4; 8 positions match TRBD1. V lost 5 bases and J lost 4; bases outside the gene matches: 6. The CDR3 has 15 residues. The germline gives CDR1 MDHEN, CDR2 SYDVKM. CDR3 sequence reads: CASSGQGRINEKLFF. CDR3 nucleotides: TGTGCCAGCAGTGGACAGGGCCGAATTAATGAAAAACTGTTTTTT.

This clone was counted a few times. CDR3 loop: CASSYERAITDTQYF. As DNA, the CDR3 is TGTGCCAGCAGCTACGAGCGGGCCATCACAGATACGCAGTATTTT. V is TRBV5-4 and J is TRBJ2-3, with D possibly being TRBD2 (6 bases). This CDR3 contains 15 residues. Germline CDR1 is SGHNT and CDR2 is YYREEE (reference sequence). Trimming cost V 3 bases and J 2 bases, with 13 bases left between them.

This clone has a handful of counts. The rearrangement links TRBV11-3 to TRBJ2-2, with 8 bases aligning to TRBD1. Unmatched junction bases numbered 7, after V lost 2 bases and J lost 8 bases. CDR1 SGHNT and CDR2 YENEEA come from the germline V gene. This CDR3 is 15 amino acids long. This chain's CDR3 is CASSLKGTGRGELFF. CDR3 sequence (DNA): TGTGCCAGCAGCTTAAAAGGGACAGGAAGAGGGGAGCTGTTTTTT.